The clone carrying this TCR beta chain was observed a few times. CDR3 length: 14 residues. Germline V lookup: CDR1 MNHNS, CDR2 SASEGT. V shed 6 bases, J shed 1 base, and the junction held 3 bases outside the gene matches. This entry comes from a study of cytomegalovirus exposure and HLA in healthy donors. The PCR had 60 Vbeta and 13 Jbeta primers. TCRdb's table, derived via immunoSEQ multiplex PCR, lists solely in-frame clones and lacks some. The sample comprises 180,000 or so clones, just over 75% of which are singletons, and over 1.1% rests with the top ten. The chain is built from TRBV6-1 and TRBJ1-1, with TRBD1 matching over 9 bases. The receptor was derived from a man aged 18 to 30 in good health and CMV-seronegative. The sample consisted of PBMCs. The CDR3 reads CASSLQGANTEAFF. CDR3 nucleotide sequence: TGTGCCAGCAGCTTACAGGGGGCGAACACTGAAGCTTTCTTT.